This T cell receptor (beta chain) was obtained from a study of glioma-infiltrating T cells (dated by TCRdb to between 2015 and 2016). Looking at the study overall: Sequencing of TCR alpha- and beta-chain repertoires was performed on glioma tissue, on non-neoplastic brain tissue, and on matched peripheral blood mononuclear cells. To measure divergence between tissue and blood T-cell populations, each tissue-infiltrating repertoire was compared with the peripheral blood repertoire of the same patient. Three low-grade glioma patients, seven to nine primary glioblastoma patients, and three non-glioma patients who contributed non-neoplastic brain tissue made up the paired cohort. Overall results and qualifications from the work: Very few CDR3 sequences were shared between tissue and blood, attributed to high CDR3 diversity and limited sampling. VJ-independent divergence between tissue and blood was found to be below expectation in non-neoplastic patients but above expectation in all gliomas, particularly low-grade gliomas. Group comparisons were based on small numbers of patients: three non-neoplastic, three low-grade glioma and about 8 glioblastoma patients.

As for this clonotype: This clone's antigen is unknown. Per-nucleotide qualities are absent, and no much larger clonotype sits a single base away.

Germline trimming amounts to 2 bases on V and 4 bases on J, with 1 as the count of junction bases outside the gene matches. Taken from the germline V gene, the CDR1 and CDR2 loops are SGHTA and FQGNSA. The CDR3 runs 14 amino acids, cysteine and phenylalanine included. Just CDR3 DNA is preserved here, 42 bases in frame from base 1. TCR alpha and beta CDR3 regions were amplified with the iRepertoire nested amplicon-rescue multiplex PCR (arm-PCR) platform from RNA. One-step reverse transcription and amplification used about 95-450 ng of tissue mRNA or PBMC total RNA as input. Following bead purification, Illumina adapters were added by a secondary multiplex PCR, and libraries between 200 and 400 bp were gel-purified. Internal 6-nucleotide barcodes were carried by the libraries and were used for demultiplexing. The libraries were sequenced on an Illumina MiSeq using 2x220 or 2x250 nucleotide paired-end reads. Per the source publication's procedure: Paired reads were merged with FLASH 1.2.11 and aligned to the GRCh37 human genome with BWA-MEM before extracting TRA and TRB reads. An IMGT-derived reference of cassette sequences and CDR3 motifs, with pseudogenes included, was used for V and J assignment. Reads were translated in three frames, and productive CDR3s were defined by a C…FGXG motif without stop codons. A clonotype was defined as a unique combination of a V-J cassette pair and a CDR3 amino acid sequence. Reads were filtered by Hamming distance, with the threshold set by the sequence error rate of each sample in mapped regions. TCRdb reworked the public reads: Q25 trimming with fastp, MiXCR clone assembly, productive beta chains retained. Rows with a matching CDR3 protein are joined into one entry that keeps the most common DNA and genes. The V and J calls reflect TCRdb's pipeline rather than the authors' work. Present in this sample are about 99,000 distinct CDR3 sequences, about 30% of which were seen just once. Approximately 43% of the sample belongs to the ten largest clones.

The chain employs TRBV7-2 and TRBJ1-2, with 10 bases in between that match TRBD1. The TCR originated in a human donor with low-grade glioma or glioblastoma, undergoing nonglioma brain surgery, or in good health (not recorded which). Sequencing was performed on glioma tissue, nonneoplastic brain tissue, or PBMCs (not recorded which). The CDR3 region has the sequence CASSLWTGGYGYTF. At the DNA level, the sequence is TGTGCCAGCAGCTTATGGACAGGGGGCTATGGCTACACCTTC. With the rest looked up from the reference TRBV7-2 and TRBJ1-2 genes rather than sequenced, the full variable domain is GAGVSQSPSNKVTEKGKDVELRCDPISGHTALYWYRQSLGQGLEFLIYFQGNSAPDKSGLPSDRFSAERTGGSVSTLTIQRTQQEDSAVYLCASSLWTGGYGYTFGSGTRLTVV.